Listed below are T cell receptor beta chains from one sample, sequenced in a study of blood T cell repertoires in COVID-19. TCRdb's copy holds only in-frame clones and misses some; the assay was immunoSEQ multiplex PCR. The data show over 450,000 clones, about 89% seen once. Source material: peripheral blood. These receptors all stem from a woman in her forties or fifties with COVID-19, enrolled during active disease. CDR3s include the opening cysteine and the closing phenylalanine or tryptophan. The D gene is left open where the match is weak. Clone size is not always given. Where it is, it says once, few, many or a class for expanded clones.

J gene: TRBJ1-2; D gene: NA; clone size: NA; V gene: TRBV5-4; CDR3 protein: CASRKRPTSRGYGYTF; CDR3 DNA: TGTGCCAGCAGAAAACGCCCGACCTCCCGAGGATATGGCTACACCTTC
J gene: TRBJ2-7; D gene: NA; clone size: NA; V gene: TRBV5-4; CDR3 protein: CASSSQRGEQYF; CDR3 DNA: TGTGCCAGCAGCTCCCAGCGTGGCGAGCAGTACTTC
J gene: TRBJ1-5; D gene: NA; clone size: NA; V gene: TRBV21-1; CDR3 protein: CASRQNRDRQPQHF; CDR3 DNA: TGTGCCAGCAGGCAAAACAGGGATCGTCAGCCCCAGCATTTT
J gene: TRBJ2-2; D gene: NA; clone size: NA; V gene: TRBV19; CDR3 protein: CASSIYRGGGPDTGELFF; CDR3 DNA: TGTGCCAGTAGTATCTACAGGGGAGGAGGTCCGGACACCGGGGAGCTGTTTTTT
J gene: TRBJ2-1; D gene: TRBD1; clone size: NA; V gene: TRBV30; CDR3 protein: CAWSSGGYNEQFF; CDR3 DNA: TGTGCCTGGTCCTCAGGGGGCTACAATGAGCAGTTCTTC
J gene: TRBJ1-4; D gene: TRBD1; clone size: NA; V gene: TRBV11-2; CDR3 protein: CASSHSIQGGDEKLFF; CDR3 DNA: TGTGCCAGCAGCCATTCAATACAGGGGGGTGATGAAAAACTGTTTTTT
J gene: TRBJ1-2; D gene: NA; clone size: NA; V gene: TRBV5-1; CDR3 protein: CASSLVADGYTF; CDR3 DNA: TGCGCCAGCAGCTTGGTAGCGGATGGCTACACCTTC
J gene: TRBJ1-5; D gene: TRBD1; clone size: NA; V gene: TRBV6-5; CDR3 protein: CASSPTGGSNQPQHF; CDR3 DNA: TGTGCCAGCAGCCCCACAGGGGGTAGCAATCAGCCCCAGCATTTT
J gene: TRBJ1-5; D gene: TRBD1; clone size: NA; V gene: TRBV6-2/TRBV6-3; CDR3 protein: CASSPDRGTQPQHF; CDR3 DNA: TGTGCCAGCAGCCCCGACAGGGGAACTCAGCCCCAGCATTTT
J gene: TRBJ2-7; D gene: NA; clone size: NA; V gene: TRBV5-1; CDR3 protein: CASSRTVPRGAEQYF; CDR3 DNA: TGCGCCAGCAGCCGTACAGTTCCCCGGGGGGCCGAGCAGTACTTC
J gene: TRBJ1-3; D gene: NA; clone size: NA; V gene: TRBV12-5; CDR3 protein: CASGLRTAGNTIYF; CDR3 DNA: TGTGCTAGTGGTTTGAGGACAGCCGGAAACACCATATATTTT
J gene: TRBJ2-2; D gene: TRBD1; clone size: NA; V gene: TRBV30; CDR3 protein: CASGQVVGELFF; CDR3 DNA: TGTGCCTCCGGACAGGTTGTCGGGGAGCTGTTTTTT
J gene: TRBJ2-3; D gene: NA; clone size: NA; V gene: TRBV12-3/TRBV12-4; CDR3 protein: CASSWAHTDTQYF; CDR3 DNA: TGTGCCAGCAGTTGGGCCCACACAGATACGCAGTATTTT
J gene: TRBJ2-7; D gene: TRBD2; clone size: NA; V gene: TRBV6-5; CDR3 protein: CASNSGGWDEQYF; CDR3 DNA: TGTGCCAGCAATAGCGGGGGGTGGGACGAGCAGTACTTC
J gene: TRBJ1-1; D gene: TRBD1; clone size: NA; V gene: TRBV19; CDR3 protein: CASSKTGGARNTEAFF; CDR3 DNA: TGTGCCAGTAGTAAGACAGGGGGCGCAAGGAACACTGAAGCTTTCTTT
J gene: TRBJ1-2; D gene: TRBD1; clone size: NA; V gene: TRBV2; CDR3 protein: CASSPDRVNYGYTF; CDR3 DNA: TGTGCCAGCAGTCCGGACAGGGTTAACTATGGCTACACCTTC
J gene: TRBJ1-4; D gene: NA; clone size: NA; V gene: TRBV7-2; CDR3 protein: CASSLDRSDEKLFF; CDR3 DNA: TGTGCCAGCAGCTTAGACAGGTCGGACGAAAAACTGTTTTTT
J gene: TRBJ2-2; D gene: NA; clone size: NA; V gene: TRBV5-1; CDR3 protein: CASSLSGQNTGELFF; CDR3 DNA: TGCGCCAGCAGCTTGTCTGGCCAGAACACCGGGGAGCTGTTTTTT
J gene: TRBJ1-6; D gene: NA; clone size: NA; V gene: TRBV9; CDR3 protein: CASSALRTPGALHF; CDR3 DNA: TGTGCCAGCAGCGCACTTAGGACTCCTGGAGCCCTCCACTTT
J gene: TRBJ2-7; D gene: NA; clone size: NA; V gene: TRBV7-3; CDR3 protein: CASSLGQGFSYEQYF; CDR3 DNA: TGTGCCAGCAGCCTGGGGCAGGGATTCTCCTACGAGCAGTACTTC
J gene: TRBJ1-2; D gene: TRBD1; clone size: NA; V gene: TRBV7-9; CDR3 protein: CASSLGGQASNYGYTF; CDR3 DNA: TGTGCCAGCAGCTTAGGTGGACAGGCCTCTAACTATGGCTACACCTTC
J gene: TRBJ1-2; D gene: TRBD1; clone size: NA; V gene: TRBV30; CDR3 protein: CAWSEGARDYGYTF; CDR3 DNA: TGTGCCTGGAGCGAGGGGGCCAGGGACTATGGCTACACCTTC
J gene: TRBJ1-2; D gene: NA; clone size: NA; V gene: TRBV25-1; CDR3 protein: CASKETGYNYGYTF; CDR3 DNA: TGTGCCAGCAAGGAAACAGGGTACAACTATGGCTACACCTTC
J gene: TRBJ1-2; D gene: NA; clone size: NA; V gene: TRBV13; CDR3 protein: CASSISTTNYGYTF; CDR3 DNA: TGTGCCAGCAGCATTTCGACAACTAACTATGGCTACACCTTC
J gene: TRBJ1-3; D gene: NA; clone size: NA; V gene: TRBV9; CDR3 protein: CASSVAGRQGNTIYF; CDR3 DNA: TGTGCCAGCAGCGTAGCTGGCAGACAAGGAAACACCATATATTTT
J gene: TRBJ2-6; D gene: TRBD1; clone size: NA; V gene: TRBV30; CDR3 protein: CAWNSGQGSGANVLTF; CDR3 DNA: TGTGCCTGGAACTCGGGACAGGGGAGCGGGGCCAACGTCCTGACTTTC
J gene: TRBJ1-2; D gene: NA; clone size: NA; V gene: TRBV6-5; CDR3 protein: CASAWAGYGYTF; CDR3 DNA: TGTGCCAGCGCCTGGGCTGGCTATGGCTACACCTTC
J gene: TRBJ1-1; D gene: NA; clone size: NA; V gene: TRBV30; CDR3 protein: CAWRGQGAGNTEAFF; CDR3 DNA: TGTGCCTGGAGGGGCCAAGGGGCAGGCAACACTGAAGCTTTCTTT
J gene: TRBJ1-2; D gene: NA; clone size: NA; V gene: TRBV5-6; CDR3 protein: CASSLWGDGYTF; CDR3 DNA: TGTGCCAGCAGCTTGTGGGGGGATGGCTACACCTTC
J gene: TRBJ1-5; D gene: NA; clone size: few; V gene: TRBV19; CDR3 protein: CASSMEGWENQPQHF; CDR3 DNA: TGTGCCAGTAGTATGGAGGGTTGGGAAAATCAGCCCCAGCATTTT
J gene: TRBJ1-6; D gene: NA; clone size: NA; V gene: TRBV3-1/TRBV3-2; CDR3 protein: CASSQGVGGVGSPLHF; CDR3 DNA: TGTGCCAGCAGCCAAGGGGTAGGCGGGGTAGGATCACCCCTCCACTTT
J gene: TRBJ2-3; D gene: TRBD2; clone size: NA; V gene: TRBV5-1; CDR3 protein: CASSLRGGRSDTQYF; CDR3 DNA: TGCGCCAGCAGCTTGCGGGGGGGCCGGTCAGATACGCAGTATTTT
J gene: TRBJ2-1; D gene: TRBD2; clone size: NA; V gene: TRBV18; CDR3 protein: CASSPLAGGLNEQFF; CDR3 DNA: TGTGCCAGCTCACCTCTAGCGGGGGGTTTAAATGAGCAGTTCTTC
J gene: TRBJ2-1; D gene: TRBD1; clone size: NA; V gene: TRBV29-1; CDR3 protein: CSVEDWRTGNNEQFF; CDR3 DNA: TGCAGCGTTGAAGATTGGAGGACAGGGAACAATGAGCAGTTCTTC
J gene: TRBJ2-3; D gene: TRBD2; clone size: NA; V gene: TRBV2; CDR3 protein: CASSRAGGKSDTQYF; CDR3 DNA: TGTGCCAGCAGTAGAGCGGGGGGTAAATCAGATACGCAGTATTTT
J gene: TRBJ1-1; D gene: NA; clone size: NA; V gene: TRBV18; CDR3 protein: CASSPRGGESTEAFF; CDR3 DNA: TGTGCCAGCTCACCACGGGGCGGGGAAAGCACTGAAGCTTTCTTT
J gene: TRBJ1-1; D gene: NA; clone size: NA; V gene: TRBV5-1; CDR3 protein: CASSHRTLGGPLNTEAFF; CDR3 DNA: TGCGCCAGCAGCCATAGAACCCTGGGGGGGCCGCTGAACACTGAAGCTTTCTTT
J gene: TRBJ1-6; D gene: NA; clone size: few; V gene: TRBV27; CDR3 protein: CASSRRRDFDNSPLHF; CDR3 DNA: TGTGCCAGCAGTAGGCGACGGGACTTTGATAATTCACCCCTCCACTTT
J gene: TRBJ2-5; D gene: NA; clone size: NA; V gene: TRBV29-1; CDR3 protein: CSGRLQGTETQYF; CDR3 DNA: TGCAGCGGGCGGCTACAGGGAACGGAGACCCAGTACTTC
J gene: TRBJ1-5; D gene: NA; clone size: NA; V gene: TRBV10-3; CDR3 protein: CAIQDTGGQPQHF; CDR3 DNA: TGTGCCATCCAGGACACGGGCGGTCAGCCCCAGCATTTT
J gene: TRBJ1-1; D gene: TRBD1; clone size: NA; V gene: TRBV4-1; CDR3 protein: CASSQVYGQALSEAFF; CDR3 DNA: TGCGCCAGCAGCCAAGTATACGGACAGGCGCTTTCTGAAGCTTTCTTT
J gene: TRBJ1-6; D gene: NA; clone size: few; V gene: TRBV3-1/TRBV3-2; CDR3 protein: CASSPGRENSPLHF; CDR3 DNA: TGTGCCAGCAGCCCGGGTAGGGAGAATTCACCCCTCCACTTT
J gene: TRBJ1-2; D gene: NA; clone size: NA; V gene: TRBV30; CDR3 protein: CAWSEGRGTGGYTF; CDR3 DNA: TGTGCCTGGAGTGAGGGCAGGGGAACGGGTGGCTACACCTTC
J gene: TRBJ2-3; D gene: NA; clone size: few; V gene: TRBV19; CDR3 protein: CASTRGVSTDTQYF; CDR3 DNA: TGTGCCAGTACTCGCGGGGTGAGCACAGATACGCAGTATTTT
J gene: TRBJ2-2; D gene: NA; clone size: NA; V gene: TRBV2; CDR3 protein: CASSEARGTGELFF; CDR3 DNA: TGTGCCAGCAGTGAGGCTAGAGGCACCGGGGAGCTGTTTTTT
J gene: TRBJ2-7; D gene: TRBD1; clone size: once; V gene: TRBV28; CDR3 protein: CASSSYGDRGSYEQYF; CDR3 DNA: TGTGCCAGCAGTTCTTACGGGGACAGGGGATCCTACGAGCAGTACTTC
J gene: TRBJ2-1; D gene: TRBD2; clone size: NA; V gene: TRBV19; CDR3 protein: CASSLGGGLVNEQFF; CDR3 DNA: TGTGCCAGTAGTCTCGGAGGGGGACTAGTAAATGAGCAGTTCTTC
J gene: TRBJ1-2; D gene: TRBD1; clone size: NA; V gene: TRBV3-1/TRBV3-2; CDR3 protein: CASSEGTANYGYTF; CDR3 DNA: TGTGCCAGCAGCGAAGGGACAGCTAACTATGGCTACACCTTC
J gene: TRBJ2-5; D gene: TRBD2; clone size: NA; V gene: TRBV5-1; CDR3 protein: CASSLDAAGDQETQYF; CDR3 DNA: TGCGCCAGCAGCTTGGACGCAGCGGGGGACCAAGAGACCCAGTACTTC
J gene: TRBJ1-2; D gene: NA; clone size: NA; V gene: TRBV30; CDR3 protein: CAWSVGGAGYTF; CDR3 DNA: TGTGCCTGGAGTGTGGGGGGGGCAGGCTACACCTTC
J gene: TRBJ2-1; D gene: NA; clone size: once; V gene: TRBV7-7; CDR3 protein: CASSLRRESYNEQFF; CDR3 DNA: TGTGCCAGCAGCTTAAGGCGGGAATCCTACAATGAGCAGTTCTTC
J gene: TRBJ1-4; D gene: NA; clone size: NA; V gene: TRBV27; CDR3 protein: CASSLSWEGEKLFF; CDR3 DNA: TGTGCCAGCAGTTTGTCCTGGGAGGGCGAAAAACTGTTTTTT
J gene: TRBJ1-5; D gene: NA; clone size: NA; V gene: TRBV7-2; CDR3 protein: CASSLGPYLPNQPQHF; CDR3 DNA: TGTGCCAGCAGCTTAGGGCCATACCTCCCCAATCAGCCCCAGCATTTT
J gene: TRBJ1-2; D gene: NA; clone size: NA; V gene: TRBV5-6; CDR3 protein: CASSPGIGYGYTF; CDR3 DNA: TGTGCCAGCAGCCCGGGAATAGGCTATGGCTACACCTTC